The source of this T cell receptor (beta chain) is a study of CD8+ T cells in alopecia areata. RNA extraction was followed by reverse transcription into cDNA, which acted as the sequencing template. Libraries were prepared by immunoSEQ multiplex PCR; TCRdb keeps only in-frame clonotypes and omits some of them. This sample has under 300,000 clones, with 65% to 70% found just once. This CDR3 is built from 14 residues. Looked up from germline, CDR1 is SGHTA and CDR2 is FQGNSA. V dropped 1 base and J dropped 3 bases, with 7 bases sitting between them. This TCR derives from a human donor with alopecia areata. The source material was CD4+ T cells sorted from blood, sampled at week 0. The chain uses TRBV7-2 and TRBJ1-5; no firm D call. The CDR3 nucleotides are TGTGCCAGCAGCTTAGGACACACCAATCAGCCCCAGCATTTT. Translation: CASSLGHTNQPQHF.